This paragraph reports one T cell receptor (beta chain). The data were taken from a study of technical replicates of blood from a handful of donors. The protocol was immunoSEQ multiplex PCR, while the TCRdb copy is restricted to in-frame clones and leaves out a portion. The table shows roughly 64,000 clones, with 86% occurring only once. Per the germline V gene, CDR1 is SGHNT and CDR2 is YYREEE (reference sequence). CDR3 length: 14 amino acids. Trimming removed 4 bases at V and 3 bases at J, with 14 bases between. The genes are TRBV5-4 and TRBJ2-7; the D gene is possibly TRBD2 (6 bases). The origin of this receptor is a human donor in good health. Some clones in this sample may be carry-over from other donors' samples. The specimen was PBMCs. CDR3 sequence (DNA): TGTGCCAGCAGCGCCGGGACTCTGGACTACGAGCAGTACTTC. This sequence encodes CASSAGTLDYEQYF.